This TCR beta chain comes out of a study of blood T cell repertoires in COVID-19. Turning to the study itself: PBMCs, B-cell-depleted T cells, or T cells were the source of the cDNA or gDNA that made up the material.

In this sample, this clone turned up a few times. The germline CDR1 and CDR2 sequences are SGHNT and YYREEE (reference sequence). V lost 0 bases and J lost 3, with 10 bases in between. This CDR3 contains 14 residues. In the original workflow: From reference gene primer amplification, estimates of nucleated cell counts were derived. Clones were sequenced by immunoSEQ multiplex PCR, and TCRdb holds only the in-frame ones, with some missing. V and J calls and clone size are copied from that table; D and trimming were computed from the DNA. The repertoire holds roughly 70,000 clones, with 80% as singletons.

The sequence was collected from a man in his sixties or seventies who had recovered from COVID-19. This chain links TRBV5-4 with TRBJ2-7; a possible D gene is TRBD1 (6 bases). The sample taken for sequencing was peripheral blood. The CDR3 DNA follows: TGTGCCAGCAGCTTGGGGGGGCGACACTACGAGCAGTACTTC. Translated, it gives CASSLGGRHYEQYF.